The 3 T cell receptor beta chains below were found in one sample sequenced in a study of T cell responses to AZD1222 COVID-19 vaccine. Generated by immunoSEQ multiplex PCR, the TCRdb table keeps only in-frame clones and is missing some. This table holds 80,000 to 90,000 clones, around nine tenths found once. Sequencing was performed on peripheral blood, taken on day 0 of MenACWY control vaccination. These receptors came from an adult in good health.

The V gene is TRBV29-1, the J gene TRBJ2-5; a weak D match, TRBD2 (6 bases). The V gene lost 4 bases and the J gene lost 5 bases, with 17 bases spanning the gap. CDR1 is SQVTM and CDR2 is ANQGSEA in the germline V gene. The CDR3 spans 14 residues. The CDR3 coding sequence is TGCAGCGTTGGGGCGGGGCAGTGGGGGGAGACCCAGTACTTC. It encodes CSVGAGQWGETQYF.

V is TRBV3-1 (or the pseudogene TRBV3-2) and J is TRBJ2-3; 10 bases map to TRBD2. Per the germline V gene, CDR1 is LGHDT and CDR2 is YNNKEL (reference sequence). The CDR3 sequence is 15 residues long. The J segment lost 1 base and the V segment lost 6 bases, leaving 4 bases of the junction unmatched. CDR3 DNA: TGTGCCAGCAGTCTCGGACTAGCGGGCACAGATACGCAGTATTTT. Translation: CASSLGLAGTDTQYF.

V is TRBV5-5 and J is TRBJ2-3; 10 nucleotides line up with TRBD1. The V and J ends lost 4 bases and 2 bases, in that order; junction bases with no gene match: 7. The CDR3 has 16 amino acids. Germline V gene lookup returns CDR1 SGHKS and CDR2 YYEKEE (reference sequence). The CDR3 here is CASSIAGTGVTDTQYF. In DNA form, the CDR3 reads TGTGCCAGCAGCATTGCCGGGACAGGGGTCACAGATACGCAGTATTTT.